The 26 T cell receptor beta chains below all came from one sample that was sequenced in a study of shared clonotypes between healthy human individuals. Produced via immunoSEQ multiplex PCR; TCRdb's table is partial and in-frame only. The sample consists of about 1 million clones, around 74% of them appearing once. Source material: memory CD4+ T cells sorted from blood. Regarding subset: CD45RA-negative fraction. The receptors originated from a man between 18 and 35 years old in good health.

The V call is TRBV2, the J call TRBJ2-5; 7 bases are shared with TRBD1. The germline V gene encodes CDR1 SNHLY and CDR2 FYNNEI. This CDR3 has 16 amino acids. Trimming took 8 bases from V and 0 from J; bases not matched to a gene: 12. For the CDR3, the DNA is TGTGCCAGCCCCAAACCAGGGGGTACTTACCAAGAGACCCAGTACTTC. It encodes CASPKPGGTYQETQYF.

V usage is TRBV28 and J usage is TRBJ1-3; D call uncertain. CDR1 and CDR2 from the germline V gene are MDHEN and SYDVKM. The V end was cut by 6 bases, the J end by 0 bases, with 9 bases between. The CDR3 length is 14 residues. The CDR3 protein is CASSPPNSGNTIYF. In nucleotides, the CDR3 is TGTGCCAGCAGCCCGCCGAACTCTGGAAACACCATATATTTT. The whole variable domain, remainder taken from reference TRBV28 and TRBJ1-3, is DVKVTQSSRYLVKRTGEKVFLECVQDMDHENMFWYRQDPGLGLRLIYFSYDVKMKEKGDIPEGYSVSREKKERFSLILESASTNQTSMYLCASSPPNSGNTIYFGEGSWLTVV.

This clone appeared once. V usage is TRBV10-2 and J usage is TRBJ2-1, with D maybe TRBD2 (6 bases). In germline, CDR1 is WSHSY, CDR2 SAAADI. V gave up 6 bases and J gave up 9 bases, with 12 bases separating them. CDR3 length equals 12 residues. The CDR3 loop is CASREAGTEQFF. CDR3 nucleotide sequence: TGCGCCAGCAGGGAAGCGGGCACTGAGCAGTTCTTC.

The chain couples TRBV28 to TRBJ2-1; 9 positions match TRBD1. Germline CDR1 reads MDHEN; CDR2 reads SYDVKM. With 10 bases clipped from V and 6 bases from J, the junction kept 10 bases outside the gene matches. The CDR3 loop spans 14 amino acids. The CDR3 is CATTSDRGRNEQFF. DNA of the CDR3: TGTGCCACCACCTCGGACAGGGGTCGCAATGAGCAGTTCTTC.

Here the CDR3 DNA reads TGTGCCTTAGGGGGAATCGGGTACAATGAGCAGTTCTTC. It yields the protein CALGGIGYNEQFF. The rearrangement uses TRBV10-3 and TRBJ2-1; weak D call: TRBD1 (6 bases). CDR3 length: 13 amino acids. Trimming cost V 11 bases and J 4 bases, with 15 bases left between them. In germline, CDR1 is ENHRY, CDR2 SYGVKD.

The chain joins TRBV6-5 to TRBJ2-2; D call uncertain. Germline assignment: CDR1 MNHEY and CDR2 SVGAGI. V was cut by 9 bases and J by 6 bases, with 17 bases left in between. The CDR3 covers 14 residues. CDR3 nucleotides: TGTGCCAGTAACGACGGCGTGGTGTCCGGGGAGCTGTTTTTT. This codes for CASNDGVVSGELFF.

This chain connects TRBV12-5 to TRBJ2-5; D is uncertain. V was clipped by 1 base and J by 6 bases, with 6 bases between them. Germline V gene lookup returns CDR1 LGHNT and CDR2 FRNRAP. The length of the CDR3 is 12 residues. This CDR3 is CASGLELKTQYF. The DNA for the CDR3 is TGTGCTAGTGGTTTGGAGCTGAAGACCCAGTACTTC.

The chain joins TRBV5-1 to TRBJ1-2, with 8 bases identical to TRBD1. Trimming removed 1 base from V and 6 bases from J; junction bases left unmatched: 8. There are 15 residues in the CDR3. Germline CDR1 reads SGHRS; CDR2 reads YFSETQ. CDR3 bases: TGCGCCAGCAGCTTGTTGACAGGGGTGGGAGATGGCTACACCTTC. It codes for CASSLLTGVGDGYTF.

This clone was detected a few times. This chain joins TRBV4-1 and TRBJ1-3; D remains ambiguous. The CDR3 has 16 residues. The V and J ends lost 4 bases and 0 bases respectively, with 13 bases between them. Germline CDR1 is MGHRA and CDR2 is YSYEKL. DNA for the CDR3: TGCGCCAGCAGCCCCCTCACCGGGTACTCTGGAAACACCATATATTTT. It translates to CASSPLTGYSGNTIYF.

The chain uses TRBV4-3 and TRBJ1-1; D is unclear. CDR1 is LGHNA and CDR2 is YSLEER in the germline V gene. The CDR3 sequence is 13 residues long. V lost 1 base to trimming and J lost 5 bases, with 8 bases between them. The chain's CDR3 is CASSQVLGTEAFF. CDR3 DNA: TGCGCCAGCAGCCAAGTGTTGGGTACTGAAGCTTTCTTT.

The chain uses TRBV27 and TRBJ1-6; D uncertain. The germline CDR1 and CDR2 sequences are MNHEY and SMNVEV (reference sequence). Deletions cut 3 bases from V and 9 bases from J, with 24 bases between. The CDR3 covers 18 residues. Here the CDR3 reads CASSFRQTNKERVSPLHF. DNA for the CDR3: TGTGCCAGCAGTTTTAGGCAGACGAATAAGGAACGGGTTTCACCCCTCCACTTT.

This clone occurred many times. The chain joins TRBV5-1 to TRBJ1-1; TRBD1 aligns across 9 bases. Losses at the gene ends were 5 bases for V and 1 base for J; bases not matched to a gene: 6. The CDR3 has 15 amino acids. Germline loops: CDR1 SGHRS, CDR2 YFSETQ. Here the CDR3 reads CASSKGTGTNTEAFF. DNA for the CDR3: TGCGCCAGCAGTAAGGGGACAGGGACGAACACTGAAGCTTTCTTT.

The V gene is TRBV5-4, the J gene TRBJ1-1, with TRBD1 matching 8 bases. Germline V gene lookup returns CDR1 SGHNT and CDR2 YYREEE (reference sequence). V shed 3 bases, J shed 5 bases, and the junction held 9 bases outside the gene matches. This CDR3 has 15 residues. The CDR3 spells CASSSPGQGWTEAFF. CDR3 nucleotide sequence: TGTGCCAGCAGCTCCCCAGGACAGGGTTGGACTGAAGCTTTCTTT.

V is TRBV6-6 and J is TRBJ2-5; D is unclear. Germline V gene data show CDR1 as MNHNY and CDR2 as SVGAGI (reference sequence). The CDR3 has 13 amino acids. With 2 bases removed from V and 6 bases from J, the gap between germline ends came to 10 bases. CDR3: CASSYPQRKTQYF. CDR3 bases: TGTGCCAGCAGTTACCCCCAGAGAAAGACCCAGTACTTC.

With respect to this clone: Other DNA sequences in this specimen translate into the identical CDR3. DNA of the CDR3: TGTGCCAGCAGCCTCAAAAACACTGAAGCTTTCTTT. This translates into CASSLKNTEAFF. The chain combines TRBV14 with TRBJ1-1; the D is unclear. V dropped 4 bases and J dropped 2 bases, with 5 bases sitting between them. Germline V lookup: CDR1 SGHDN, CDR2 FVKESK. CDR3 length equals 12 residues.

This clone was seen a single time. The rearrangement joins TRBV6-6 to TRBJ2-7, with a possible D match to TRBD2 (5 bases). V lost 6 bases, J lost 6 bases, and 12 bases lay in between. This CDR3 contains 12 residues. Germline assignment: CDR1 MNHNY and CDR2 SVGAGI (reference sequence). The CDR3 is CASSPLVGEQYF. CDR3 in DNA: TGTGCCAGCAGCCCACTAGTTGGCGAGCAGTACTTC.

This chain connects TRBV28 to TRBJ2-2; D is unclear. The CDR3 is made up of 13 amino acids. Germline CDR1 and CDR2: MDHEN and SYDVKM. Trimming left V 6 bases short and J 1 base short, with 6 bases between. Here the CDR3 reads CASRAQNTGELFF. DNA for the CDR3: TGTGCCAGCAGAGCTCAGAACACCGGGGAGCTGTTTTTT.

The gene calls are TRBV7-3 and TRBJ2-1; D ambiguous. Trimming cost V 2 bases and J 4 bases, with 9 bases left between them. The CDR3 totals 14 residues. CDR1 and CDR2 (germline): SGHTA, FQGTGA. The CDR3 spells CASSLGPEYNEQFF. In nucleotides, the CDR3 is TGTGCCAGCAGCTTAGGCCCAGAGTACAATGAGCAGTTCTTC.

Note on this clone: The same CDR3 is also encoded by other DNA sequences in this sample. The J gene is TRBJ1-2, the V gene TRBV7-2; D call uncertain. Trimming left V 5 bases short and J 4 bases short, with 11 bases between. The germline gives CDR1 SGHTA, CDR2 FQGNSA. The CDR3 covers 13 residues. This chain's CDR3 is CASSPTGSYGYTF. The CDR3 coding sequence is TGTGCCAGCAGCCCGACCGGGTCCTATGGCTACACCTTC.

This chain joins TRBV9 and TRBJ1-2; unclear D gene. Trimming took off 3 bases at V and 2 bases at J, with 11 bases between the two ends. Germline V gives CDR1 SGDLS, CDR2 YYNGEE. The CDR3 length is 14 residues. The CDR3 DNA reads TGTGCCAGCAGCGGCCAGTGGGCCAACTATGGCTACACCTTC. It translates to CASSGQWANYGYTF.

The genes are TRBV11-2 and TRBJ1-5, with unresolved D. The length of the CDR3 is 13 residues. V was cut by 5 bases and J by 6 bases, with 11 bases left in between. The V gene's germline CDR1 is SGHAT and CDR2 FQNNGV. The CDR3 DNA follows: TGTGCCAGCAGCACGGAATGGGGTCAGCCCCAGCATTTT. Residues: CASSTEWGQPQHF.

Details on this clone: Other DNA variants within this sample encode the same CDR3. This chain joins TRBV7-2 and TRBJ2-2; possibly TRBD2 for D (5 bases). The CDR3 is 14 residues long. Trimming shortened V by 0 bases and J by 8 bases, and 10 bases separated the two germline ends. Per the germline V gene, CDR1 is SGHTA and CDR2 is FQGNSA. In nucleotides, the CDR3 is TGTGCCAGCAGCTTAGCAGGCGGGTCTGGGGAGCTGTTTTTT. It is translated as CASSLAGGSGELFF.

This chain links TRBV5-1 with TRBJ1-1; tentatively, D is TRBD1 (5 bases). CDR1 is SGHRS, CDR2 YFSETQ, per germline. This CDR3 region has 15 residues. Trimming stripped 0 bases from V and 4 bases from J, with 13 bases between. The CDR3 protein is CASSLGRAGSTEAFF. The CDR3 DNA sequence: TGCGCCAGCAGCTTGGGACGAGCAGGGAGCACTGAAGCTTTCTTT.

This clone was seen only a few times. The chain combines TRBV4-2 with TRBJ2-5; 7 bases agree with TRBD2. Germline trimming cut 4 bases from V and 3 bases from J; bases unmatched to any gene: 8. The CDR3 loop spans 15 amino acids. Germline V gives CDR1 LGHNA, CDR2 YNFKEQ. CDR3 sequence (DNA): TGTGCCAGCAGCCTCAGAGTGGGGGGGGAAGAGACCCAGTACTTC. It codes for CASSLRVGGEETQYF.

This rearrangement joins TRBV19 to TRBJ2-4; D might be TRBD1 (6 bases). V lost 9 bases, J lost 0 bases, and 18 bases lay in between. The CDR3 runs to 16 residues. Germline V lookup: CDR1 LNHDA, CDR2 SQIVND (reference sequence). The CDR3 nucleotides are TGTGCCAGCGCCCTGCCAGGGACATTAGCCAAAAACATTCAGTACTTC. Translating it yields CASALPGTLAKNIQYF.

V is TRBV6-6 and J is TRBJ2-2, with a possible D match to TRBD1 (6 bases). The CDR3 has 16 amino acids. Germline-derived CDR1 and CDR2 are MNHNY and SVGAGI (reference sequence). V lost 7 bases to trimming and J lost 9 bases, with 24 bases between them. The DNA of the CDR3 is TGTGCCAGCATCTCACCTGATCAGGGGCTGGCCCGGGAGCTGTTTTTT. This translates into CASISPDQGLARELFF.